Each of the 25 T cell receptor beta chains below was sequenced from the same sample in a study of T cell responses to AZD1222 COVID-19 vaccine (dated by TCRdb to 2020 to 2023). This specimen's time point label, interpreted: baseline before first vaccination. Sample treatment or condition, as interpreted from the label and publication: meningococcal conjugate vaccine given as trial control. Receptor libraries were prepared by the immunoSEQ multiplex PCR assay. The source is immuneACCESS, and TCRdb retained only in-frame sequences with V and J called. Part of the clones is not carried over; for the studies checked, unresolved V genes explain less than half of this, and the remainder is unexplained. This sample comprises under 200,000 clones, about 90% of them detected only once. Together, the top ten hold about 4% of the sample. This sample comprised peripheral blood, obtained on day 0 of MenACWY control vaccination. These receptors were obtained from an adult in good health.

The V call is TRBV28, the J call TRBJ2-3; tentative D call: TRBD2 (5 bases). Germline values: CDR1 MDHEN, CDR2 SYDVKM. The V end lost 2 bases, the J end lost 3 bases, and 15 bases lay between the germline ends. This CDR3 comprises 16 residues. Here the CDR3 reads CASSLEEVLGTDTQYF. The CDR3 DNA reads as TGTGCCAGCAGTTTAGAGGAGGTCTTGGGAACAGATACGCAGTATTTT.

This clone was seen a single time. V usage is TRBV27 and J usage is TRBJ2-1, with D possibly TRBD2 on 5 matching bases. The CDR3 contains 16 residues. The germline V gene has CDR1 MNHEY and CDR2 SMNVEV (reference sequence). The ends were cut back, 5 bases at V and 0 bases at J, with 14 bases in the middle. This CDR3 reads CASSSGLFSSYNEQFF. CDR3 nucleotides: TGTGCCAGCAGTAGTGGACTTTTTAGCTCCTACAATGAGCAGTTCTTC.

This chain joins TRBV27 and TRBJ1-2; D is possibly TRBD1 (5 bases). The CDR3 covers 13 residues. V was pared by 3 bases and J by 5 bases, with 10 bases between. The V gene's germline CDR1 is MNHEY and CDR2 SMNVEV (reference sequence). The CDR3 sequence is CASSFQWGYGYTF. In DNA form, the CDR3 reads TGTGCCAGCAGTTTCCAATGGGGGTATGGCTACACCTTC.

In its sample, this clone was seen once. The rearrangement links TRBV30 to TRBJ1-1, with D hard to call. Trimming left V 2 bases short and J 2 bases short, with 9 bases between. Germline-derived CDR1 and CDR2 are GTSNPN and SVGIG (reference sequence). This CDR3 region has 13 residues. The CDR3 loop reads CAWSREANTEAFF. The CDR3 nucleotides read TGTGCCTGGAGTAGGGAGGCCAACACTGAAGCTTTCTTT. The complete variable domain, with remaining parts taken from reference TRBV30 and TRBJ1-1, reads SQTIHQWPATLVQPVGSPLSLECTVEGTSNPNLYWYRQAAGRGLQLLFYSVGIGQISSEVPQNLSASRPQDRQFILSSKKLLLSDSGFYLCAWSREANTEAFFGQGTRLTVV.

The genes are TRBV6-5 and TRBJ1-2; D unresolved. This CDR3 is built from 16 residues. Trimming took 0 bases from V and 0 from J, leaving 11 bases between them. Germline values: CDR1 MNHEY, CDR2 SVGAGI. This CDR3 is CASSYSLAVTNYGYTF. The CDR3 DNA reads as TGTGCCAGCAGTTACTCGTTGGCAGTTACTAACTATGGCTACACCTTC.

The rearrangement joins TRBV7-2 to TRBJ2-1; no reliable D call. Trimming left V 0 bases short and J 0 bases short, with 3 bases between. Germline lookup yields CDR1 SGHTA and CDR2 FQGNSA. CDR3 size: 14 residues. The CDR3 DNA sequence: TGTGCCAGCAGCTTAGCTCCCTCCTACAATGAGCAGTTCTTC. It codes for CASSLAPSYNEQFF.

The rearrangement links TRBV7-6 to TRBJ2-7; D perhaps matches TRBD1 (5 bases). Germline-derived CDR1 and CDR2 are SGHVS and FNYEAQ. The CDR3 totals 13 residues. V was pared by 5 bases and J by 1 base, with 9 bases between. The CDR3 DNA is TGTGCCAGCAGCGAAGACAGATCCTACGAGCAGTACTTC. It specifies CASSEDRSYEQYF. The whole variable domain, remainder taken from reference TRBV7-6 and TRBJ2-7, is GAGVSQSPRYKVTKRGQDVALRCDPISGHVSLYWYRQALGQGPEFLTYFNYEAQQDKSGLPNDRFSAERPEGSISTLTIQRTEQRDSAMYRCASSEDRSYEQYFGPGTRLTVT.

J is TRBJ1-1 and V is TRBV10-3, with TRBD1 matching 8 bases. The length of the CDR3 is 14 residues. V trimming: 2 bases; J trimming: 1 base; junction bases outside the gene matches: 0. Looked up from germline, CDR1 is ENHRY and CDR2 is SYGVKD. CDR3 residues: CAISEQGANTEAFF. In nucleotides, the CDR3 is TGTGCCATCAGTGAGCAGGGGGCGAACACTGAAGCTTTCTTT.

V is TRBV7-2 and J is TRBJ2-1; 10 bases align to TRBD2. The CDR3 is 16 residues long. V lost 7 bases and J lost 0; bases outside the gene matches: 6. Germline CDR1 SGHTA, CDR2 FQGNSA. The CDR3 sequence is CASTRASGSSYNEQFF. The CDR3 DNA is TGTGCCAGCACCAGGGCTAGCGGGAGCTCCTACAATGAGCAGTTCTTC.

This chain connects TRBV21-1 to TRBJ1-1; the D call TRBD1 from the table was never checked on the DNA. TRBV21-1 constitutes a pseudogene. The CDR3 is 16 residues long. The CDR3 nucleotides read TGTGCCAGCAGCAAAGCCGGGGACAGGGGTGTCACTGAAGCTTTCTTT. Protein sequence: CASSKAGDRGVTEAFF.

The rearrangement uses TRBV5-5 and TRBJ1-2; D gene unclear. CDR3 size: 13 residues. Per the germline V gene, CDR1 is SGHKS and CDR2 is YYEKEE (reference sequence). The V gene lost 1 base and the J gene lost 8 bases, with 12 bases spanning the gap. The CDR3, as DNA: TGTGCCAGCAGCTTGTCTGCCGCTAGAGGCTACACCTTC. Protein: CASSLSAARGYTF.

The chain couples TRBV30 to TRBJ2-7, with D maybe TRBD2 (6 bases). The CDR3 length is 14 residues. Deletions cut 2 bases from V and 3 bases from J, with 14 bases between. CDR1 is GTSNPN and CDR2 is SVGIG in the germline V gene (reference sequence). CDR3 amino acids: CAWSSGLINYEQYF. The CDR3 DNA is TGTGCCTGGAGTTCGGGACTCATAAACTACGAGCAGTACTTC.

This clone was recorded a few times. The rearrangement links TRBV19 to TRBJ2-5; 7 bases are a match to TRBD2. CDR3 length: 15 residues. Per the germline V gene, CDR1 is LNHDA and CDR2 is SQIVND (reference sequence). After removal of 5 bases from V and 7 bases from J, the junction contained 13 bases not matched to a gene. As DNA, the CDR3 is TGTGCCAGTAGTCCCCTCGGGGGGTCTGGTGTGACCCAGTACTTC. Translation gives CASSPLGGSGVTQYF.

This sequence joins TRBV6-2 or TRBV6-3 and TRBJ1-5, with a possible D match to TRBD1 (6 bases). Trimming shortened V by 2 bases and J by 6 bases, and 11 bases separated the two germline ends. The CDR3 sequence is 14 residues long. Germline loops: CDR1 MNHEY, CDR2 SVGEGT. This CDR3 reads CASSYGQGSQPQHF. CDR3 nucleotide sequence: TGTGCCAGCAGTTACGGGCAGGGGAGTCAGCCCCAGCATTTT.

The J gene is TRBJ2-2, the V gene TRBV7-2, with 13 bases lining up with TRBD2. Trimming removed 1 base from V and 6 bases from J; junction bases left unmatched: 2. The CDR3 totals 16 residues. Germline V lookup: CDR1 SGHTA, CDR2 FQGNSA. Written as DNA, the CDR3 is TGTGCCAGCAGCTTAGTTGGACTAGCGGGAGCCGGGGAGCTGTTTTTT. Translating gives CASSLVGLAGAGELFF.

Written as DNA, the CDR3 is TGTGCCAGCAGTCCGACTAGCGAGAGCACAGATACGCAGTATTTT. It is translated as CASSPTSESTDTQYF. This sequence joins TRBV27 and TRBJ2-3; 8 bases fit TRBD2. The V gene's germline CDR1 is MNHEY and CDR2 SMNVEV (reference sequence). The CDR3 extends over 15 amino acids. V lost 5 bases to trimming and J lost 0 bases; unmatched junction nucleotides: 4.

The gene calls are TRBV6-5 and TRBJ2-3; 9 nucleotides align to TRBD2. This CDR3 is built from 14 residues. J was trimmed by 6 bases and V by 2 bases; bases with no gene match: 3. The germline V gene has CDR1 MNHEY and CDR2 SVGAGI. The CDR3 sequence: CASSYGAGGDTQYF. In DNA form, the CDR3 reads TGTGCCAGCAGTTACGGGGCGGGAGGGGATACGCAGTATTTT.

This chain connects TRBV19 to TRBJ1-2; 7 bases line up with TRBD1. From germline, CDR1 is LNHDA and CDR2 SQIVND (reference sequence). The CDR3 runs to 13 residues. Germline trimming cut 4 bases from V and 6 bases from J; bases unmatched to any gene: 5. DNA for the CDR3: TGTGCCAGTAGTACCCTGCAGGGGGATGGCTACACCTTC. Translation: CASSTLQGDGYTF.

The gene calls are TRBV2 and TRBJ2-1; D possibly corresponds to TRBD2 (6 bases). V was pared by 7 bases and J by 7 bases, with 14 bases between. Per germline, CDR1 SNHLY and CDR2 FYNNEI. The CDR3 has 13 residues. CDR3 DNA sequence: TGTGCCAGCAATCAAATCCGGGGGAATGAGCAGTTCTTC. Translation gives CASNQIRGNEQFF.

The J gene is TRBJ2-3, the V gene TRBV4-2; 8 positions agree with TRBD2. After removal of 0 bases from V and 4 bases from J, the junction contained 12 bases not matched to a gene. The V gene's germline CDR1 is LGHNA and CDR2 YNFKEQ. The CDR3 runs 18 residues. This chain's CDR3 is CASSQDHRGGRTADTQYF. The CDR3 nucleotides read TGTGCCAGCAGCCAAGATCATCGGGGCGGGAGGACGGCAGATACGCAGTATTTT.

The CDR3 region has the DNA TGTGCCTGGACCAGAGGGGGCGGCAATGAGCAGTTCTTC. Translation gives CAWTRGGGNEQFF. This chain uses TRBV30 with TRBJ2-1, with TRBD1 matching 7 bases. J was trimmed by 6 bases and V by 4 bases; bases with no gene match: 6. This CDR3 contains 13 residues. CDR1 is GTSNPN, CDR2 SVGIG, per germline (reference sequence).

V gene TRBV6-5 combines with J gene TRBJ1-4, with a tentative D call TRBD1 (6 bases). The CDR3 runs to 14 residues. Germline CDR1 and CDR2: MNHEY and SVGAGI. V lost 2 bases to trimming and J lost 8 bases, with 12 bases between them. The CDR3 DNA reads TGTGCCAGCAGTTACGGGGGGCTTGGGGAAAAACTGTTTTTT. This translates into CASSYGGLGEKLFF.

This rearrangement joins TRBV6-2 or TRBV6-3 to TRBJ2-1; unclear D gene. This CDR3 has 13 residues. CDR1 and CDR2 from the germline V gene are MNHEY and SVGEGT. V lost 2 bases and J 9 bases, leaving 11 bases between the germline ends. The CDR3 loop reads CASSYAALLEQFF. CDR3 nucleotides: TGTGCCAGCAGTTACGCCGCCTTACTTGAGCAGTTCTTC.

V gene TRBV5-6 combines with J gene TRBJ2-1; TRBD2 agrees at 8 bases. The CDR3 extends over 15 amino acids. With 2 bases clipped from V and 2 bases from J, the junction kept 3 bases outside the gene matches. Germline lookup yields CDR1 SGHDT and CDR2 YYEEEE. The CDR3 coding sequence is TGTGCCAGCAGCTTAAGCGGGAGTCCCTACAATGAGCAGTTCTTC. This sequence encodes CASSLSGSPYNEQFF.

The chain carries TRBV11-2 and TRBJ2-1; 8 bases agree with TRBD2. J lost 0 bases, V lost 5 bases, and 3 bases had no gene match. The CDR3 contains 15 residues. Germline V gene data show CDR1 as SGHAT and CDR2 as FQNNGV. The CDR3 DNA reads as TGTGCCAGCAGCCTAGCGGGTAGCTCCTACAATGAGCAGTTCTTC. Its protein is CASSLAGSSYNEQFF.